This T cell receptor (beta chain) was observed in a study of OX40 agonist ivuxolimab in advanced cancers. Regarding the study as a whole: People who partly responded at 0.1-3.0 mg/kg had some of the least clonal expansion seen. On average, CD8+ T cells had more expanded clones than CD4+. There was clonal expansion of CD4+ and CD8+ blood T cells by week 6 at 0.1 to 3.0 mg/kg.

Autoimmune disease history or systemic immunosuppression disqualified patients. The repertoire was sequenced with immunoSEQ multiplex PCR; TCRdb's copy has only in-frame clones and lacks some. The sample carries around 11,000 clones, around 80% recorded once. The germline V gene has CDR1 SGDLS and CDR2 YYNGEE. Trimming cost V 1 base and J 10 bases, with 6 bases left between them. This CDR3 is built from 12 residues. On this clone itself: Antigen unknown.

The sequencing here drew on CD4+ or CD8+ T cells sorted from blood, taken in a trial of the OX40 agonist ivuxolimab. The chain uses TRBV9 and TRBJ1-6; D remains ambiguous. The receptor was isolated from an adult with an advanced solid tumor such as melanoma, head and neck, liver or kidney cancer. The CDR3 DNA is TGTGCCAGCAGCGTAATAGGATCACCCCTCCACTTT. Its translation: CASSVIGSPLHF.